These 12 T cell receptor beta chains were all obtained from the same sample, sequenced in a study of CD8 T cells in ankylosing spondylitis. Findings and caveats of the study: There was a TCR beta motif, made of several highly homologous variants, that appeared characteristic of ankylosing spondylitis blood.

No antigen has been identified for these receptors. Each CDR3 protein gets one entry after TCRdb re-called the 5' RACE reads with MiXCR. The sample carries some 800,000 distinct CDR3 sequences, approximately 10% recorded once. The sequenced sample consisted of blood, either unsorted or a sorted T cell fraction (not recorded which). These receptors came from a male donor with ankylosing spondylitis.

This clonotype was seen more than once but under ten times. V usage is TRBV20-1 and J usage is TRBJ2-2; the match to TRBD2 covers 8 bases. The CDR3 covers 15 residues. Trimming removed 3 bases from V and 0 bases from J; junction bases left unmatched: 3. CDR1 and CDR2 from the germline V gene are DFQATT and SNEGSKA (reference sequence). For the CDR3, the DNA is TGCAGTGCTAGCGGGAGGGCCTCGAACACCGGGGAGCTGTTTTTT. This encodes CSASGRASNTGELFF.

This sequence joins TRBV28 and TRBJ1-2, with a tentative D call TRBD1 (6 bases). The CDR3 is 12 residues long. The V gene's germline CDR1 is MDHEN and CDR2 SYDVKM. V lost 2 bases and J lost 12, with 13 bases in between. The CDR3 nucleotides are TGTGCCAGCAGTTTAACTGGGGGCAGACACACCTTC. Encoded protein: CASSLTGGRHTF.

The rearrangement links TRBV7-9 to TRBJ2-7; D remains unclear. V lost 5 bases to trimming and J lost 4 bases, with 12 bases between them. The CDR3 extends over 13 amino acids. Germline V lookup: CDR1 SEHNR, CDR2 FQNEAQ (reference sequence). CDR3 sequence: CASSPLAQYEQYF. Written as DNA, the CDR3 is TGTGCCAGCAGCCCACTGGCACAGTACGAGCAGTACTTC.

This clonotype was seen a few times. The chain carries TRBV29-1 and TRBJ2-3; D unresolved. The V end was cut by 1 base, the J end by 1 base, with 6 bases between. The CDR3 runs 13 residues. The germline V gene encodes CDR1 SQVTM and CDR2 ANQGSEA. The chain's CDR3 is CSVEGQGTDTQYF. The CDR3 region has the DNA TGCAGCGTTGAAGGGCAGGGCACAGATACGCAGTATTTT.

The chain recombines TRBV5-6 with TRBJ1-5; possible D gene TRBD1, 6 bases. Per germline, CDR1 SGHDT and CDR2 YYEEEE. CDR3 length: 14 residues. Trimming cost V 3 bases and J 4 bases, with 11 bases left between them. CDR3 amino acids: CASSYGQPNQPQHF. CDR3 in DNA: TGTGCCAGCAGCTACGGACAGCCTAATCAGCCCCAGCATTTT.

The chain uses TRBV15 and TRBJ2-7; D remains ambiguous. The germline V gene encodes CDR1 LNHNV and CDR2 YYDKDF (reference sequence). This CDR3 has 12 amino acids. Trimming took 6 bases from V and 5 from J, leaving 11 bases between them. The CDR3: CATRDSRNEQYF. For the CDR3, the DNA is TGTGCCACCAGAGATAGTAGAAACGAGCAGTACTTC.

In DNA, the CDR3 is TGTGCCAGCACCCCCCAGGGACCCGGGGAGCTGTTTTTT. It encodes CASTPQGPGELFF. The rearrangement joins TRBV2 to TRBJ2-2; either TRBD1 or TRBD2 may fit D (5 bases each). The CDR3 sequence is 13 residues long. The V and J ends lost 7 bases and 6 bases respectively, with 12 bases between them. Germline CDR1 reads SNHLY; CDR2 reads FYNNEI.

This clonotype was detected a few times. V gene TRBV7-6 combines with J gene TRBJ2-5; D ambiguous. With 4 bases removed from V and 5 bases from J, the gap between germline ends came to 17 bases. From germline, CDR1 is SGHVS and CDR2 FNYEAQ. This CDR3 has 15 amino acids. The CDR3 nucleotides are TGTGCCAGCAGCTCCGAATACTCAGGCCGGGAGACCCAGTACTTC. Its translation: CASSSEYSGRETQYF. Together with reference TRBV7-6 and TRBJ2-5, the CDR3 gives the full variable domain: GAGVSQSPRYKVTKRGQDVALRCDPISGHVSLYWYRQALGQGPEFLTYFNYEAQQDKSGLPNDRFSAERPEGSISTLTIQRTEQRDSAMYRCASSSEYSGRETQYFGPGTRLLVL.

This clonotype was seen more than once but under ten times. V gene TRBV20-1 combines with J gene TRBJ2-1; a weak D match, TRBD1 (6 bases). With 0 bases removed from V and 7 bases from J, the gap between germline ends came to 19 bases. CDR1 is DFQATT and CDR2 is SNEGSKA in the germline V gene (reference sequence). The CDR3 totals 16 residues. The CDR3 here is CSARDRVRGRGNEQFF. For the CDR3, the DNA is TGCAGTGCTAGAGATCGGGTTAGGGGGAGAGGGAATGAGCAGTTCTTC.

This clonotype was detected only a few times. The rearrangement links TRBV5-1 to TRBJ1-1; D call uncertain. There are 14 residues in the CDR3. The ends were cut back, 2 bases at V and 0 bases at J, with 8 bases in the middle. CDR1 SGHRS and CDR2 YFSETQ come from the germline V gene. As DNA, the CDR3 is TGCGCCAGCAGCTTAGGGAAATTGAACACTGAAGCTTTCTTT. Amino acid sequence: CASSLGKLNTEAFF.

V is TRBV5-1 and J is TRBJ1-4; the D gene is possibly TRBD1 (6 bases). Germline assignment: CDR1 SGHRS and CDR2 YFSETQ. The length of the CDR3 is 14 residues. The V end was cut by 2 bases, the J end by 12 bases, with 17 bases between. In DNA form, the CDR3 reads TGCGCCAGCAGCTTAGGGGACACCCGGTCGGAACTGTTTTTT. It yields the protein CASSLGDTRSELFF. Full variable domain (outside the CDR3, taken from reference TRBV5-1 and TRBJ1-4): KAGVTQTPRYLIKTRGQQVTLSCSPISGHRSVSWYQQTPGQGLQFLFEYFSETQRNKGNFPGRFSGRQFSNSRSEMNVSTLELGDSALYLCASSLGDTRSELFFGSGTQLSVL.

The chain combines TRBV4-2 with TRBJ2-5; 7 positions agree with TRBD1. With 1 base clipped from V and 5 bases from J, the junction kept 10 bases outside the gene matches. There are 16 residues in the CDR3. Germline loops: CDR1 LGHNA, CDR2 YNFKEQ. CDR3 protein: CASSQVGQPVRETQYF. As DNA, the CDR3 is TGTGCCAGCAGCCAAGTGGGACAGCCGGTGCGGGAGACCCAGTACTTC.